This passage covers 21 T cell receptor beta chains from one sample sequenced in a study of blood T cell repertoires in COVID-19. TCRdb's table, derived via immunoSEQ multiplex PCR, lists solely in-frame clones and lacks some. The profile shows about 200,000 clones, 85% of them singletons. Sequenced material: PBMCs or T cells enriched from blood (not recorded which). These receptors were obtained from a man in his forties or fifties who had recovered from COVID-19.

CDR3: CASSFPRYGQAYSGNTIYF. The CDR3 coding sequence is TGTGCCAGCAGCTTCCCCCGGTATGGGCAGGCCTACTCTGGAAACACCATATATTTT. The chain recombines TRBV11-2 with TRBJ1-3; no definite D call. This CDR3 spans 19 amino acids. Germline values: CDR1 SGHAT, CDR2 FQNNGV. Trimming removed 3 bases from V and 0 bases from J, with 21 bases in between.

This CDR3 reads CASSISPSRVGKTQYF. The CDR3 DNA follows: TGTGCCAGTAGTATCTCCCCCTCCAGGGTGGGAAAGACCCAGTACTTC. The rearrangement links TRBV19 to TRBJ2-5, with D possibly TRBD1 on 5 matching bases. CDR3 length: 16 residues. Germline CDR1 reads LNHDA; CDR2 reads SQIVND (reference sequence). The germline V and J ends were trimmed by 3 bases and 6 bases, with 20 bases remaining between them. The whole variable domain, remainder taken from reference TRBV19 and TRBJ2-5, is DGGITQSPKYLFRKEGQNVTLSCEQNLNHDAMYWYRQDPGQGLRLIYYSQIVNDFQKGDIAEGYSVSREKKESFPLTVTSAQKNPTAFYLCASSISPSRVGKTQYFGPGTRLLVL.

V and J are TRBV5-1 and TRBJ2-4; 9 bases agree with TRBD2. Germline V gene lookup returns CDR1 SGHRS and CDR2 YFSETQ. The V segment lost 4 bases and the J segment 7 bases; nucleotides outside the gene matches: 6. The CDR3 runs to 14 residues. The CDR3, as DNA: TGCGCCAGCAGCCTCGCGGGAGGGGTTAACATTCAGTACTTC. The encoded protein is CASSLAGGVNIQYF.

V usage is TRBV27 and J usage is TRBJ2-7, with 9 nucleotides matching TRBD1. J gave up 4 bases and V 5 bases, and 12 bases lay outside the gene matches. The CDR3 totals 16 residues. CDR1 and CDR2 from the germline V gene are MNHEY and SMNVEV (reference sequence). The CDR3 is CASSLSSGTGMYEQYF. CDR3 coding DNA: TGTGCCAGCAGTCTCTCCTCCGGGACAGGGATGTACGAGCAGTACTTC.

The chain employs TRBV18 and TRBJ1-1; possible D gene TRBD1, 5 bases. V was trimmed by 0 bases and J by 1 base, leaving 9 bases between them. The CDR3 totals 15 residues. Germline CDR1 KGHSH, CDR2 LQKENI. This CDR3 is CASSPPGRANTEAFF. Here the CDR3 DNA reads TGTGCCAGCTCACCACCGGGCAGGGCGAACACTGAAGCTTTCTTT.

This chain uses TRBV28 with TRBJ2-4, with 7 bases fitting TRBD1. This CDR3 has 18 residues. CDR1 MDHEN and CDR2 SYDVKM come from the germline V gene. The ends lost 6 bases at V and 1 base at J; junction bases unmatched: 15. The CDR3 loop is CASRTHQDRFNAKNIQYF. The CDR3 nucleotides are TGTGCCAGCAGAACTCACCAGGACAGGTTTAACGCCAAAAACATTCAGTACTTC.

The CDR3 here is CASQQATVGEQFF. The CDR3 DNA is TGTGCCAGCCAACAGGCGACAGTAGGCGAGCAGTTCTTC. The gene calls are TRBV18 and TRBJ2-1, with D tentatively TRBD1 (5 bases). This CDR3 has 13 residues. Looked up from germline, CDR1 is KGHSH and CDR2 is LQKENI. V lost 8 bases and J lost 10, with 18 bases in between.

This chain connects TRBV9 to TRBJ2-5, with 8 bases aligning to TRBD2. This CDR3 has 15 residues. Germline loops: CDR1 SGDLS, CDR2 YYNGEE. Unmatched junction bases numbered 6, after V lost 0 bases and J lost 5 bases. CDR3 residues: CASSVGSGAGETQYF. In nucleotides, the CDR3 is TGTGCCAGCAGCGTAGGTAGCGGGGCGGGCGAGACCCAGTACTTC. The whole variable domain, filled in from reference TRBV9 and TRBJ2-5, reads DSGVTQTPKHLITATGQRVTLRCSPRSGDLSVYWYQQSLDQGLQFLIQYYNGEERAKGNILERFSAQQFPDLHSELNLSSLELGDSALYFCASSVGSGAGETQYFGPGTRLLVL.

The chain has TRBV25-1 and TRBJ2-1; TRBD2 matches 8 bases. V dropped 1 base and J dropped 6; count of bases not matched to a gene: 5. The CDR3 is made up of 15 amino acids. Per the germline V gene, CDR1 is MGHDK and CDR2 is SYGVNS. The CDR3 is CASSEFSGRSNEQFF. As DNA, the CDR3 is TGTGCCAGCAGTGAATTCAGCGGGAGAAGCAATGAGCAGTTCTTC.

The CDR3 DNA follows: TGTGCCACCCAGGACAGTTTGAACACTGAAGCTTTCTTT. Its translation: CATQDSLNTEAFF. The rearrangement uses TRBV12-3 or TRBV12-4 and TRBJ1-1; D perhaps matches TRBD1 (6 bases). CDR3 size: 13 residues. V lost 10 bases and J 0 bases, leaving 12 bases between the germline ends.

The chain couples TRBV3-1 (or the pseudogene TRBV3-2) to TRBJ1-2; tentative D call: TRBD1 (6 bases). CDR3 size: 15 residues. CDR1 and CDR2 (germline): LGHDT, YNNKEL (reference sequence). Trimming pared 3 bases from V and 7 bases from J, leaving 18 bases between. The CDR3 DNA follows: TGTGCCAGCAGCCACACCGCTACAGGGTCTCTTGGCTACACCTTC. Its protein product is CASSHTATGSLGYTF.

This chain joins TRBV24-1 and TRBJ2-5; D gene ambiguous. Germline V CDR1 and CDR2: KGHDR, SFDVKD. The CDR3 loop spans 12 amino acids. The V gene lost 5 bases and the J gene lost 2 bases, with 5 bases spanning the gap. CDR3 loop: CATSGYQETQYF. The CDR3 DNA reads TGTGCCACCAGTGGTTATCAAGAGACCCAGTACTTC.

This chain joins TRBV28 and TRBJ1-6; D ambiguous. Germline-derived CDR1 and CDR2 are MDHEN and SYDVKM. Trimming removed 3 bases at V and 8 bases at J, with 11 bases between. The CDR3 is made up of 14 amino acids. The CDR3 loop reads CASSFERSYSPLHF. In DNA form, the CDR3 reads TGTGCCAGCAGTTTTGAGAGGAGTTATTCACCCCTCCACTTT. The complete variable domain, with remaining parts taken from reference TRBV28 and TRBJ1-6, reads DVKVTQSSRYLVKRTGEKVFLECVQDMDHENMFWYRQDPGLGLRLIYFSYDVKMKEKGDIPEGYSVSREKKERFSLILESASTNQTSMYLCASSFERSYSPLHFGNGTRLTVT.

The V call is TRBV6-1, the J call TRBJ2-3; TRBD2 matches 12 bases. Germline CDR1 MNHNS, CDR2 SASEGT. After removal of 4 bases from V and 1 base from J, the junction contained 3 bases not matched to a gene. The CDR3 is made up of 16 amino acids. The CDR3 sequence: CASSGTSGKGTDTQYF. The DNA of the CDR3 is TGTGCCAGCAGTGGGACTAGCGGGAAGGGCACAGATACGCAGTATTTT.

This chain joins TRBV24-1 and TRBJ1-2; D is undetermined. Germline V lookup: CDR1 KGHDR, CDR2 SFDVKD. This CDR3 spans 13 amino acids. With 10 bases removed from V and 2 bases from J, the gap between germline ends came to 13 bases. CDR3 DNA: TGTGCCACTCGACGGGGAGGGAACTATGGCTACACCTTC. This codes for CATRRGGNYGYTF.

The CDR3 region has the DNA TGTGCCACCAGTGATCACGACAGGGGTGGAAGCAATCAGCCCCAGCATTTT. It yields the protein CATSDHDRGGSNQPQHF. The rearrangement uses TRBV24-1 and TRBJ1-5, with 8 nucleotides matching TRBD1. The V segment lost 3 bases and the J segment 1 base; nucleotides outside the gene matches: 7. CDR1 and CDR2 from the germline V gene are KGHDR and SFDVKD. This CDR3 region has 17 residues.

This clone was picked up a small number of times. Here the CDR3 reads CASSSTETVNEQFF. The CDR3 DNA reads TGTGCCAGCAGCTCAACAGAGACAGTAAATGAGCAGTTCTTC. The chain recombines TRBV7-9 with TRBJ2-1; D perhaps matches TRBD1 (5 bases). CDR1 and CDR2 from the germline V gene are SEHNR and FQNEAQ (reference sequence). This CDR3 has 14 amino acids. V was shortened by 4 bases and J by 7 bases, with 14 bases between the two germline ends.

This rearrangement joins TRBV7-2 to TRBJ2-3; D perhaps matches TRBD1 (5 bases). Trimming pared 4 bases from V and 6 bases from J, leaving 20 bases between. This CDR3 has 16 residues. Per the germline V gene, CDR1 is SGHTA and CDR2 is FQGNSA. CDR3 nucleotides: TGTGCCAGCAGCTCGGGTCTCATAAGTGCAGGGGATACGCAGTATTTT. This translates into CASSSGLISAGDTQYF.

This clone was seen just once. V is TRBV30 and J is TRBJ2-1; 9 bases match TRBD2. The CDR3 runs 15 residues. Germline CDR1 GTSNPN, CDR2 SVGIG (reference sequence). The trim removed 8 bases at V and 6 bases at J, leaving 14 bases unmatched. Here the CDR3 DNA reads TGTGCCCTGTGGGGGGTAGCGGGAGTTCCCAATGAGCAGTTCTTC. Translating gives CALWGVAGVPNEQFF.

The chain couples TRBV5-1 to TRBJ1-2; maybe TRBD1 (6 bases). Germline-derived CDR1 and CDR2 are SGHRS and YFSETQ. Trimming left V 1 base short and J 4 bases short, with 11 bases between. The CDR3 contains 14 residues. CDR3 protein: CASSLNTGTYGYTF. The CDR3 coding sequence is TGCGCCAGCAGCTTGAATACAGGGACCTATGGCTACACCTTC. Together with reference TRBV5-1 and TRBJ1-2, the CDR3 gives the full variable domain: KAGVTQTPRYLIKTRGQQVTLSCSPISGHRSVSWYQQTPGQGLQFLFEYFSETQRNKGNFPGRFSGRQFSNSRSEMNVSTLELGDSALYLCASSLNTGTYGYTFGSGTRLTVV.

V and J are TRBV21-1 and TRBJ1-2; the D call of TRBD1 is as the table states it, not checked on the DNA. TRBV21-1 counts as a pseudogene. CDR3 length: 16 amino acids. The CDR3 protein is CASSKTRTDPPRGYTF. The DNA for the CDR3 is TGTGCCAGCAGCAAAACCCGGACAGACCCCCCGAGAGGCTACACCTTC.